The TCR beta chain described here comes from a study of blood T cell repertoires in COVID-19. About the study: Samples came from the United States, Italy and Spain, spanning acute and convalescent COVID-19. Sources were T cells, B-cell-depleted T cells, or PBMCs; the material itself was cDNA or gDNA.

Under the authors' procedure: Reference gene primer amplification yielded estimated nucleated cell counts. Measured with immunoSEQ multiplex PCR; TCRdb has only the in-frame clones, and not every one. That table furnishes V, J and clone size, whereas the DNA furnished D and trimming. The table has under 250,000 clones, about four fifths seen once; the top ten hold around 2%. V dropped 6 bases and J dropped 3 bases, with 11 bases sitting between them. This CDR3 is built from 13 residues. Germline CDR1 LNHDA, CDR2 SQIVND (reference sequence). Source material: peripheral blood. This chain joins TRBV19 and TRBJ2-5, with a weak D call TRBD2 (6 bases). The receptor comes from a man aged 25-45 years who had recovered from COVID-19. For the CDR3, the DNA is TGTGCCAGTAGACCCGGAGGGAAAGAGACCCAGTACTTC. It translates to CASRPGGKETQYF.